This T cell receptor beta chain was obtained from a study of cytomegalovirus exposure and HLA in healthy donors (dated by TCRdb to about 2017). For the wider study: In an earlier analysis of 450 to 750 of the donors, 276 Gb of sequence data and 100 million or so unique TCR beta sequences from about 190 million T cells were reported. A later analysis re-examined previously published TCR beta repertoires from several hundred donors and added high-resolution HLA genotyping to investigate patterns of TCR occurrence. Typing coverage differed by locus: A, B, C, DRB1 and DQB1 were typed in about 620-630 donors, DQA1 in about 510, DPA1 in 606, and DPB1 in around 440. An earlier analysis of some 500 of the donors applied high-throughput TCR beta sequencing to assess whether each TCR beta V gene segment acted as functional or pseudogenic. A later genetic analysis used genome-wide SNP genotypes for about 55% of the 666 donors, treating that subset as a discovery cohort. Class I and class II HLA loci were covered by the typing at four-digit resolution. Several DR-DQ haplotypes were treated as single units for association and clustering because of strong linkage in the cohort. The study combined high-throughput TCR immunosequencing, statistical association of individual TCRs with disease status, and machine learning to predict cytomegalovirus infection status. Alongside the repertoire data, information on donor age, sex, ethnicity and CMV serostatus was compiled. Across 300 to 500 genotyped donors of the cohort, an average of about 240,000 unique TCR beta nucleotide sequences per donor were sequenced, and roughly a sixth of those sequences were non-productive. All discovery cohort repertoires had been generated using a single sequencing platform. The study was designed to test whether signatures of past pathogen exposure could be identified by cataloging public T cell receptors. Besides the first cohort of roughly 700 subjects, a separate validation cohort made up of 120 different subjects was used. Of the roughly 400 genotyped donors, 65% to 90% were placed in the genetic ancestry cluster associated with self-reported Caucasian donors. The T cell repertoires of around 670 subjects were profiled by immunosequencing and related to cytomegalovirus serostatus. The later analysis used no new phenotypic data to find candidate immune exposures, relying instead on TCR beta sequences and their occurrence across donors. An early release that covered 640 HLA-typed donors contained approximately 300 gigabases of sequencing data and roughly 84 million unique TCR sequences.

From the germline V gene, CDR1 is SGHTA and CDR2 is FQGNSA. Trimming removed 1 base from V and 2 bases from J, leaving 7 bases between the germline ends. The CDR3, cysteine through phenylalanine, is 14 amino acids long. Solely the CDR3 DNA is kept, with 42 bases framed from the first base. The cohort consisted of fewer than 700 healthy bone marrow donors. Cohort members were all nominally healthy when sampled, although unrecorded immune exposures were likely present. The donor tested CMV seronegative, placing the donor among the approximately 400 seronegative members of the cohort. Every donor gave a peripheral blood sample, and the peripheral blood mononuclear cells from that sample were used for TCR beta sequencing. The Qiagen DNeasy Blood Extraction Kit was used to extract genomic DNA from the blood cell samples. Library method: the immunoSEQ multiplex PCR assay. For the multiplex PCR, a mixture combining 60 forward primers for TCR Vbeta segments and 13 reverse primers for TCR Jbeta segments was used. The CDR3 region of rearranged TCR beta genes was amplified from genomic DNA by a multiplex PCR assay. The amplified TCR beta libraries were sequenced on the Illumina HiSeq System as 87-base-pair reads. The published analysis was carried out like this. A later analysis counted tens of millions of unique TCR beta chains across the 650 to 700 repertoires, and some 12 million of these chains were shared by at least two donors. To remove PCR and sequencing errors, raw reads were error-corrected and collapsed into unique sequences using a nearest-neighbor algorithm that merged closely related sequences. CDR3 sequences were aligned to IMGT reference sequences to assign V, D and J gene segments. For a sequence to be retained, a match of at least six nucleotides to both a V gene segment and a J gene segment was required. A rearrangement was called productive if the CDR3 had no stop codons and remained in frame with V and J, and every other rearrangement was called non-productive. CDR3 was defined according to IMGT convention as the region running from the second conserved V-encoded cysteine to the conserved J-encoded phenylalanine. Sequences without an unambiguous match to a single V gene segment were excluded from the earlier analysis of almost 600 of the donors. In an earlier analysis of a few hundred of the donors, a V segment was called functional when productive rearrangements were above 56.7%, and segregating when the standard deviation between donors exceeded 5%. To diagnose cytomegalovirus status from the catalog of TCR beta chain sequences, a statistical classification framework was built. In a later analysis, TCR nucleotide sequences were compared against IMGT/GENE-DB human TR gene sequences so that V and J genes could be assigned. Using the TCRdist pipeline, a later analysis assigned CDR3 sequences along with most-parsimonious VDJ recombination scenarios. In a later analysis, each TCR beta chain was defined by its CDR3 amino acid sequence together with its V-gene family, and reads lacking a unique V-gene family were excluded. A later analysis removed over 500 highly shared, low-generation-probability nucleotide sequences to deal with suspected cross-contamination and a sequencing artifact. A later analysis calculated a clonal expansion index for each public chain from normalized within-repertoire ranks of inferred template counts. In a later analysis, generation probabilities were computed with a VDJ recombination model fitted to out-of-frame rearrangements, and the resulting probabilities were checked against IGoR. A later analysis scored TCR-TCR, TCR-HLA and TCR-CMV co-occurrence with hypergeometric tests, applying a repertoire-size bias correction to TCR pairs. False discovery rates were estimated in a later analysis by permuting HLA or CMV assignments 20 times. In a later analysis, co-occurring TCRs were grouped using DBSCAN, with TCRdist sequence similarity added in when clustering inside HLA-allele-positive subsets. Repertoires with fewer than 30,000 or more than 120,000 public chains were left out of co-occurrence clustering, as were roughly five repertoires with anomalous nucleotide sharing. Drawn from immuneACCESS, this table holds only the in-frame rearrangements with V and J called that TCRdb kept. Clones are partly lost; checked studies trace under half to an unresolved V gene and leave the rest unexplained. V and J calls and clone size are as listed in that table; D and trimming were resolved from the DNA. The sample table lists some 150,000 clones, around 81% of them with a count of one. The ten top clones hold less than 3.5% of the sample.

Study-wide conclusions, independent of this receptor: Because the 87-base-pair reads could not distinguish some IMGT-functional V segments, including TRBV6-2 and TRBV6-3, those segments were excluded. Because counts were too low, seventeen rarely observed V segments, including chromosome 9 orphons, were left out of the earlier analysis of a few hundred of the donors. A later analysis found that TCR association rates varied across HLA loci, with DRB1 alleles showing the most associated TCRs and HLA-C alleles the fewest. A cluster of highly shared sequence variants was judged likely to be a technical artifact of the sequencing pipeline. A few of the identified cytomegalovirus-associated TCR beta chains were confirmed in vitro to be specific for cytomegalovirus antigens. The study listed over 150 TCR beta chains as associated with cytomegalovirus. An earlier analysis of 450 to 750 of the donors showed that most TCR beta V segments appeared in productive rearrangements either about 87% or about 30% of the time, which broadly matched IMGT annotations. Assigning TCR associations to individual alleles was difficult when HLA alleles, especially DR and DQ, strongly co-occurred. In a later analysis, HLA-associated TCR beta chains were found to be more clonally expanded and to have lower generation probabilities than equally common non-associated chains. Across donors, most TCR sequences were observed very rarely, whereas some public TCRs were present in many individuals. A further reported finding was that TCR beta sequences accurately predicted the HLA-A and HLA-B alleles for most subjects in the first cohort. Because HLA typing was unavailable for some donors at each locus, only the typed subset was used in association tests. It was suggested by the authors that the approach could potentially be generalized to other disease states and immunological phenotypes. Correlated functional status among segregating V segments might reflect linkage disequilibrium, but an unknown experimental factor could not be ruled out. A later analysis associated 15,000 or so TCR beta sequences with specific HLA alleles at a false discovery rate of 0.05. Sequencing depth was assumed to be roughly uniform across donors in the presence/absence analyses, though that assumption may not hold. The only immune exposure information available for the cohort was CMV serostatus. The classifier was reported to diagnose cytomegalovirus status with high specificity and sensitivity in both the original cohort and the validation cohort. A later analysis found that most CMV-associated TCR beta chains appeared HLA-restricted, with HLA associations seemingly driven largely by CMV exposure. According to a later genetic analysis, donors in an Asian-associated ancestry cluster had fewer N-insertions in productive TCRs than the approximately 700-donor mean. Only TCR beta chains were sequenced in this cohort, and the absence of alpha or paired-chain data limited detectable features. An association between a missense DCLRE1C variant and V-gene and J-gene trimming of TCR beta chains was found in a later genetic analysis and replicated in an independent cohort. A later analysis reported that several top co-occurrence clusters appeared linked to parvovirus B19, influenza, CMV and Epstein-Barr virus.

A note on this clone: It lacks a known antigen. The sample holds no much larger clone one base away, and base qualities are not on file.

The chain uses TRBV7-2 and TRBJ2-3; no confident D gene assignment can be made. The material sequenced was PBMCs. This TCR came from a male donor in good health and CMV-seronegative. The DNA sequence is as follows: TGTGCCAGCAGCTTAGTCGACACCACAGATACGCAGTATTTT. It encodes CASSLVDTTDTQYF.